Listed here are 24 T cell receptor beta chains from one sample, sequenced in a study of blood T cell repertoires in COVID-19. Produced via immunoSEQ multiplex PCR; TCRdb's table is partial and in-frame only. The sample has 300,000 or so clones, around 92% seen once. The sequencing input was peripheral blood. The receptor set was obtained from a man younger than 30 who had recovered from COVID-19.

The chain uses TRBV12-5 and TRBJ1-3; tentatively, D is TRBD1 (5 bases). The V end lost 4 bases, the J end lost 1 base, and 8 bases lay between the germline ends. The CDR3 is made up of 14 amino acids. The germline V gene has CDR1 LGHNT and CDR2 FRNRAP. In DNA, the CDR3 is TGTGCTAGTGGTTGGGGGGGATCTGGAAACACCATATATTTT. Protein sequence: CASGWGGSGNTIYF.

The chain couples TRBV6-5 to TRBJ2-1; 7 nucleotides agree with TRBD2. This CDR3 is built from 13 residues. J lost 10 bases, V lost 4 bases, and 7 bases had no gene match. The V gene's germline CDR1 is MNHEY and CDR2 SVGAGI. The CDR3 DNA sequence: TGTGCCAGCAGTTCCATAGTAGCGGGCGAGCAGTTCTTC. This translates into CASSSIVAGEQFF.

This clone was seen a single time. V usage is TRBV6-5 and J usage is TRBJ2-7; TRBD2 agrees at 7 bases. Germline V lookup: CDR1 MNHEY, CDR2 SVGAGI. J gave up 3 bases and V 5 bases, and 4 bases lay outside the gene matches. The CDR3 has 13 residues. CDR3 DNA: TGTGCCAGCAGTCCAGGCGGGGGCTACGAGCAGTACTTC. Protein sequence: CASSPGGGYEQYF.

This rearrangement joins TRBV7-9 to TRBJ1-4; D uncertain. V gave up 3 bases and J gave up 1 base, with 12 bases separating them. The CDR3 covers 16 residues. Germline V gives CDR1 SEHNR, CDR2 FQNEAQ (reference sequence). CDR3 coding DNA: TGTGCCAGCAGCTTGACTCCCGGGATAACTAATGAAAAACTGTTTTTT. This codes for CASSLTPGITNEKLFF.

The rearrangement links TRBV11-3 to TRBJ1-1; 9 nucleotides match TRBD1. The CDR3 totals 19 residues. With V trimmed by 5 bases and J by 0 bases, 16 bases remained unmatched. From germline, CDR1 is SGHNT and CDR2 YENEEA. The CDR3 loop is CASSPPLGQGTSMNTEAFF. The CDR3 DNA reads TGTGCCAGCAGCCCGCCTTTGGGACAGGGAACCTCCATGAACACTGAAGCTTTCTTT.

CDR3 in DNA: TGTGCCAGCAGTGATGCCAGGGATTTATACCAAGAGACCCAGTACTTC. It translates to CASSDARDLYQETQYF. The V gene is TRBV6-1, the J gene TRBJ2-5; D possibly corresponds to TRBD1 (5 bases). Trimming took off 3 bases at V and 0 bases at J, with 14 bases between the two ends. CDR3 length equals 16 residues. Germline lookup yields CDR1 MNHNS and CDR2 SASEGT.

This CDR3 reads CASSVLQGQPQHF. In nucleotides, the CDR3 is TGTGCCAGCAGTGTACTACAGGGCCAGCCCCAGCATTTT. The chain employs TRBV12-3 or TRBV12-4 and TRBJ1-5; possibly TRBD1 for D (6 bases). The CDR3 covers 13 residues. The V end lost 5 bases, the J end lost 7 bases, and 12 bases lay between the germline ends.

V usage is TRBV7-9 and J usage is TRBJ1-1; TRBD1 matches at 8 bases. CDR1 SEHNR and CDR2 FQNEAQ come from the germline V gene (reference sequence). The CDR3 runs 17 residues. Trimming at V came to 2 bases and at J to 0 bases, leaving 8 bases not matched to a gene. Written as DNA, the CDR3 is TGTGCCAGCAGCTTACACGACAGGGGCCGACTGAACACTGAAGCTTTCTTT. Protein sequence: CASSLHDRGRLNTEAFF.

This chain links TRBV14 with TRBJ2-2; D gene ambiguous. CDR1 is SGHDN, CDR2 FVKESK, per germline. CDR3 length: 16 amino acids. V was shortened by 0 bases and J by 6 bases, with 14 bases between the two germline ends. The CDR3 region is CASSQEIQPIPGELFF. CDR3 DNA: TGTGCCAGCAGCCAAGAGATACAGCCTATACCCGGGGAGCTGTTTTTT.

This clone was observed a single time. V gene TRBV7-8 combines with J gene TRBJ1-4; no firm D call. V gave up 4 bases and J gave up 7 bases, with 13 bases separating them. CDR3 length: 14 amino acids. Germline lookup yields CDR1 SGHVS and CDR2 FQNEAQ. The CDR3 protein is CASSSRDTGEKLFF. DNA for the CDR3: TGTGCCAGCAGCTCACGGGATACCGGTGAAAAACTGTTTTTT. Supplemented by reference TRBV7-8 and TRBJ1-4, the full variable domain reads GAGVSQSPRYKVAKRGQDVALRCDPISGHVSLFWYQQALGQGPEFLTYFQNEAQLDKSGLPSDRFFAERPEGSVSTLKIQRTQQEDSAVYLCASSSRDTGEKLFFGSGTQLSVL.

The chain employs TRBV24-1 and TRBJ2-3; TRBD1 is a possible D gene (5 bases). Germline lookup yields CDR1 KGHDR and CDR2 SFDVKD. This CDR3 is built from 13 residues. V was cut by 4 bases and J by 2 bases, with 6 bases left in between. The CDR3 is CATSEGATDTQYF. CDR3 nucleotide sequence: TGTGCCACCAGTGAAGGGGCCACAGATACGCAGTATTTT.

The genes are TRBV18 and TRBJ1-3; D gene ambiguous. CDR1 KGHSH and CDR2 LQKENI come from the germline V gene. This CDR3 has 15 amino acids. V was shortened by 6 bases and J by 0 bases, with 12 bases between the two germline ends. The CDR3 region has the DNA TGTGCCAGCTCCCTGGAGAGAAGCTCTGGAAACACCATATATTTT. This gives the protein CASSLERSSGNTIYF. The full variable domain, in which reference TRBV18 and TRBJ1-3 provide the parts outside the CDR3, is NAGVMQNPRHLVRRRGQEARLRCSPMKGHSHVYWYRQLPEEGLKFMVYLQKENIIDESGMPKERFSAEFPKEGPSILRIQQVVRGDSAAYFCASSLERSSGNTIYFGEGSWLTVV.

The gene calls are TRBV5-4 and TRBJ1-2, with D uncertain. CDR1 SGHNT and CDR2 YYREEE come from the germline V gene (reference sequence). The CDR3 is 15 amino acids. The V end was cut by 3 bases, the J end by 5 bases, with 17 bases between. DNA for the CDR3: TGTGCCAGCAGCTCTAAACTAAACAGCGGATATGGCTACACCTTC. As protein: CASSSKLNSGYGYTF. The entire variable domain, with the rest obtained from reference TRBV5-4 and TRBJ1-2, is as follows: ETGVTQSPTHLIKTRGQQVTLRCSSQSGHNTVSWYQQALGQGPQFIFQYYREEENGRGNFPPRFSGLQFPNYSSELNVNALELDDSALYLCASSSKLNSGYGYTFGSGTRLTVV.

The chain joins TRBV6-6 to TRBJ2-1, with 13 bases that match TRBD2. The CDR3 length is 19 residues. The ends lost 5 bases at V and 7 bases at J; junction bases unmatched: 17. The germline V gene encodes CDR1 MNHNY and CDR2 SVGAGI (reference sequence). The CDR3 loop reads CASSPHPPLAGGPENEQFF. The CDR3 nucleotides read TGTGCCAGCAGTCCTCACCCCCCACTAGCGGGGGGGCCTGAGAATGAGCAGTTCTTC.

The J gene is TRBJ2-7, the V gene TRBV5-4; D possibly corresponds to TRBD1 (5 bases). CDR1 is SGHNT, CDR2 YYREEE, per germline (reference sequence). There are 14 residues in the CDR3. V gave up 0 bases and J gave up 2 bases, with 9 bases separating them. The CDR3 loop is CASSLDTGTYEQYF. The CDR3 DNA reads TGTGCCAGCAGCTTGGACACAGGAACCTACGAGCAGTACTTC.

The gene calls are TRBV5-6 and TRBJ2-7; perhaps TRBD2 as D (5 bases). Germline V gene lookup returns CDR1 SGHDT and CDR2 YYEEEE. This CDR3 contains 12 residues. Trimming removed 5 bases from V and 3 bases from J, with 9 bases in between. CDR3 loop: CASSSEYYEQYF. The CDR3 nucleotides read TGTGCCAGCAGTAGCGAGTACTACGAGCAGTACTTC.

V is TRBV9 and J is TRBJ1-5, with 11 positions matching TRBD1. V trimming: 2 bases; J trimming: 2 bases; junction bases outside the gene matches: 6. Germline values: CDR1 SGDLS, CDR2 YYNGEE. This CDR3 is built from 17 residues. This CDR3 is CASSVGTGGRGNQPQHF. The CDR3 DNA is TGTGCCAGCAGCGTCGGGACAGGGGGAAGGGGCAATCAGCCCCAGCATTTT.

The rearrangement uses TRBV2 and TRBJ1-4, with unresolved D. Germline loops: CDR1 SNHLY, CDR2 FYNNEI. The CDR3 is 14 amino acids. Trimming cost V 2 bases and J 6 bases, with 10 bases left between them. Written as DNA, the CDR3 is TGTGCCAGCAGTGAAACCACATATTATGAAAAACTGTTTTTT. Its translation: CASSETTYYEKLFF.

This clone is a singleton in its sample. This chain uses TRBV10-3 with TRBJ2-5; 10 bases are a match to TRBD2. CDR3 length equals 15 residues. The germline V gene has CDR1 ENHRY and CDR2 SYGVKD. After removal of 3 bases from V and 5 bases from J, the junction contained 6 bases not matched to a gene. The chain's CDR3 is CAISDRTSGGETQYF. The CDR3 DNA reads TGTGCCATCAGTGACCGGACTAGCGGAGGGGAGACCCAGTACTTC.

The CDR3 DNA reads as TGTGCCAGTAGTATCTCCCGAAAAGCGAGGGGGGAGCTGTTTTTT. Encoded protein: CASSISRKARGELFF. This rearrangement joins TRBV19 to TRBJ2-2, with D hard to call. The CDR3 runs to 15 residues. The germline V gene has CDR1 LNHDA and CDR2 SQIVND (reference sequence). V lost 3 bases, J lost 8 bases, and 16 bases lay in between.

Concerning this clone itself: This specimen includes other DNA sequences encoding the same CDR3. CDR3 sequence: CASSLGRNTEAFF. The CDR3 DNA is TGTGCCAGCAGCTTGGGGAGGAACACTGAAGCTTTCTTT. The chain recombines TRBV5-4 with TRBJ1-1; D unresolved. The CDR3 extends over 13 amino acids. Per the germline V gene, CDR1 is SGHNT and CDR2 is YYREEE (reference sequence). Trimming took off 0 bases at V and 1 base at J, with 4 bases between the two ends.

The rearrangement joins TRBV27 to TRBJ1-1; D possibly corresponds to TRBD1 (6 bases). Trimming shortened V by 5 bases and J by 7 bases, and 17 bases separated the two germline ends. CDR1 and CDR2 (germline): MNHEY, SMNVEV (reference sequence). The CDR3 contains 14 residues. DNA for the CDR3: TGTGCCAGCAGTCCGGACAGTCTGGTAGGTGAAGCTTTCTTT. Encoded protein: CASSPDSLVGEAFF.

The chain couples TRBV9 to TRBJ2-2, with D uncertain. From germline, CDR1 is SGDLS and CDR2 YYNGEE. V dropped 3 bases and J dropped 2 bases, with 14 bases sitting between them. This CDR3 comprises 16 residues. The CDR3 protein is CASSDEHRTNTGELFF. CDR3 coding DNA: TGTGCCAGCAGCGACGAACACAGAACCAACACCGGGGAGCTGTTTTTT. The full variable domain, with the rest looked up from reference TRBV9 and TRBJ2-2, is DSGVTQTPKHLITATGQRVTLRCSPRSGDLSVYWYQQSLDQGLQFLIQYYNGEERAKGNILERFSAQQFPDLHSELNLSSLELGDSALYFCASSDEHRTNTGELFFGEGSRLTVL.

The gene calls are TRBV5-1 and TRBJ2-3; D perhaps matches TRBD2 (5 bases). The V end lost 3 bases, the J end lost 0 bases, and 8 bases lay between the germline ends. Germline assignment: CDR1 SGHRS and CDR2 YFSETQ. This CDR3 has 14 residues. The CDR3 loop is CASSSGVSTDTQYF. Written as DNA, the CDR3 is TGCGCCAGCAGCTCCGGGGTTAGCACAGATACGCAGTATTTT.